This section outlines one T cell receptor beta chain sequence together with its context. The data were obtained in a study of OX40 agonist ivuxolimab in advanced cancers. Study summary: Ivuxolimab, an agonistic anti-OX40 (CD134) antibody, was given to patients.

Germline assignment: CDR1 SNHLY and CDR2 FYNNEI. This CDR3 contains 12 residues. Trimming left V 6 bases short and J 11 bases short, with 17 bases between. Collection of blood occurred at baseline, at cycle 4 day 1, and at cycle 7 day 1. TCRdb keeps only in-frame clones here, not all; method: immunoSEQ multiplex PCR. Here the sample spans more than 80,000 clones, around nine tenths being singletons. The sequence derives from an adult with an advanced solid tumor such as melanoma, head and neck, liver or kidney cancer. The sequencing used CD4+ or CD8+ T cells sorted from blood, collected in a trial of the OX40 agonist ivuxolimab. The chain combines TRBV2 with TRBJ2-7, with D perhaps TRBD1 (5 bases). CDR3 bases: TGTGCCAGCAGCCGTCAATTTGGGGCTAAGTACTTC. Its protein is CASSRQFGAKYF. Looking up the rest from reference TRBV2 and TRBJ2-7 gives the full variable domain: EPEVTQTPSHQVTQMGQEVILRCVPISNHLYFYWYRQILGQKVEFLVSFYNNEISEKSEIFDDQFSVERPDGSNFTLKIRSTKLEDSAMYFCASSRQFGAKYFGPGTRLTVT.